This T cell receptor beta chain was observed in a study of response to subunit inactivated influenza vaccine. Overall study findings and caveats: That few new T cells are recruited by each seasonal influenza vaccination was the authors' suggestion.

Comment on this clonotype: Its specificity is unknown.

The CDR3 length is 14 residues. Germline CDR1 and CDR2: SGDLS and YYNGEE. Deletions cut 4 bases from V and 0 bases from J, with 7 bases between. TCRdb itself ran the RT-PCR reads through MiXCR, one entry per CDR3 protein. The sample carries about 700,000 distinct CDR3 sequences, about 15% recorded once. This chain joins TRBV9 and TRBJ2-2, with D hard to call. This material consisted of PBMCs from blood, taken 14 to 15 days before vaccination. The source is a man in his fifties who received an inactivated influenza vaccine. CDR3 coding DNA: TGTGCCAGCAGCTCCACAACGAACACCGGGGAGCTGTTTTTT. Its protein product is CASSSTTNTGELFF.